Listed below are T cell receptor beta chains from one sample, sequenced in a study of cytomegalovirus exposure and HLA in healthy donors. Libraries were prepared by immunoSEQ multiplex PCR; TCRdb keeps only in-frame clonotypes and omits some of them. Among 100,000 or so clones listed, around 76% were seen once. The material sequenced was PBMCs. The receptors were sampled from a woman in her thirties or forties in good health and CMV-seropositive. The CDR3 runs from the conserved cysteine through the conserved F or W. The order of the fields is V gene, J gene, clone size, D gene, CDR3 protein, CDR3 DNA. A D gene is named only where the DNA matches it firmly. The size entry is marked missing in some rows and otherwise reads once, few, many or a size class.

TRBV18	TRBJ1-4	.	.	CASSQQQRDEKLFF	TGTGCCAGCTCGCAACAACAACGGGATGAAAAACTGTTTTTT
TRBV4-1	TRBJ1-1	once	TRBD1	CASSQVPTGYGAFF	TGCGCCAGCAGCCAAGTCCCGACAGGGTATGGGGCTTTCTTT
TRBV7-9	TRBJ2-2	.	TRBD2	CASSGSGGPTGELFF	TGTGCCAGCAGCGGGAGCGGGGGGCCCACCGGGGAGCTGTTTTTT
TRBV2	TRBJ1-2	.	TRBD1	CASSTVMTGAGYTF	TGTGCCAGCAGTACCGTGATGACAGGGGCGGGCTACACCTTC
TRBV7-8	TRBJ2-5	.	TRBD2	CASSFGTTQETQYF	TGTGCCAGCAGCTTTGGGACTACCCAAGAGACCCAGTACTTC
TRBV6-5	TRBJ2-1	once	.	CASSYWSKGVNEQFF	TGTGCCAGCAGTTATTGGAGTAAAGGGGTCAATGAGCAGTTCTTC
TRBV6-5	TRBJ2-7	.	.	CASSYDGTTAYEQYF	TGTGCCAGCAGTTACGACGGGACAACAGCCTACGAGCAGTACTTC
TRBV9	TRBJ1-4	once	TRBD1	CAIWDRRGEKLFF	TGTGCCATTTGGGACAGGAGGGGGGAAAAACTGTTTTTT
TRBV7-9	TRBJ2-1	.	.	CASSLIPTGSYNEQFF	TGTGCCAGCAGCTTAATTCCGACTGGCTCCTACAATGAGCAGTTCTTC
TRBV6-6	TRBJ1-5	.	.	CASSRSTGRGNQPQHF	TGTGCCAGCAGTCGATCCACAGGCCGGGGGAATCAGCCCCAGCATTTT
TRBV10-3	TRBJ1-5	.	.	CAIKRDTDSNQPQHF	TGTGCCATCAAGCGGGACACCGATAGCAATCAGCCCCAGCATTTT
TRBV5-6	TRBJ1-6	.	.	CASSLRAGGVSPLHF	TGTGCCAGCAGCCTCCGAGCGGGGGGCGTTTCACCCCTCCACTTT
TRBV19	TRBJ1-1	.	TRBD1	CASSEGAGRPEAFF	TGTGCCAGTAGTGAGGGGGCCGGAAGGCCTGAAGCTTTCTTT
TRBV30	TRBJ1-6	once	TRBD1	CAWSYQGGGNSPLHF	TGTGCCTGGAGCTACCAGGGGGGTGGTAATTCACCCCTCCACTTT
TRBV2	TRBJ1-3	.	.	CASSEQGKIGNTIYF	TGTGCCAGCAGTGAGCAGGGGAAGATTGGAAACACCATATATTTT
TRBV5-6	TRBJ1-2	few	TRBD1	CASSTGTGDGYTF	TGTGCCAGCAGCACTGGGACAGGGGATGGCTACACCTTC
TRBV6-1	TRBJ1-2	.	.	CASSDWAGRNLYGYTF	TGTGCCAGCAGTGACTGGGCGGGACGGAACTTGTATGGCTACACCTTC
TRBV5-8	TRBJ1-5	few	TRBD1	CASSSRTGNNQPQHF	TGTGCCAGCAGCTCCCGGACAGGGAACAATCAGCCCCAGCATTTT
TRBV18	TRBJ2-7	.	.	CASSPYILDSSYEQYF	TGTGCCAGCTCACCATATATCCTCGACAGCTCCTACGAGCAGTACTTC
TRBV25-1	TRBJ2-5	.	TRBD2	CASSGPTSGQETQYF	TGTGCCAGCAGTGGCCCCACTAGCGGGCAAGAGACCCAGTACTTC
TRBV6-5	TRBJ2-5	.	TRBD2	CASSYGGGRGETQYF	TGTGCCAGCAGTTACGGCGGGGGGCGCGGAGAGACCCAGTACTTC
TRBV4-1	TRBJ2-2	few	TRBD1	CASSHRGKTGELFF	TGCGCCAGCAGCCACAGGGGGAAGACCGGGGAGCTGTTTTTT
TRBV27	TRBJ1-4	.	.	CASSLNRVATNEKLFF	TGTGCCAGCAGTTTAAACAGGGTCGCAACTAATGAAAAACTGTTTTTT
TRBV2	TRBJ2-7	.	TRBD2	CASSDSSGGYEQYF	TGTGCCAGCAGTGATTCGTCGGGGGGCTACGAGCAGTACTTC
TRBV7-9	TRBJ1-2	few	.	CASSPTGGEYGYTF	TGTGCCAGCAGCCCAACCGGGGGAGAATATGGCTACACCTTC
TRBV5-1	TRBJ2-3	.	TRBD1	CASSFQGRGTDTQYF	TGCGCCAGCAGCTTTCAGGGCAGGGGGACAGATACGCAGTATTTT
TRBV15	TRBJ1-5	once	.	CATSRDRGGVSNQPQHF	TGTGCCACCAGCAGAGATAGGGGAGGGGTTAGCAATCAGCCCCAGCATTTT
TRBV9	TRBJ1-1	.	TRBD1	CASSADRGGGTEAFF	TGTGCCAGCAGCGCGGACAGGGGAGGCGGGACTGAAGCTTTCTTT
TRBV4-1	TRBJ1-4	.	TRBD1	CASSQDRTGSREKLFF	TGCGCCAGCAGCCAAGATCGGACAGGGTCGAGGGAAAAACTGTTTTTT